One T cell receptor beta chain is described in this entry. Its antigen is unknown. Germline loops: CDR1 LGHNA, CDR2 YNFKEQ. V was cut by 0 bases and J by 11 bases, with 7 bases left in between. This CDR3 region has 11 residues. The data originate from a study of T cell responses to AZD1222 COVID-19 vaccine. Study results and limitations: Reports indicate that nearly half of spike-specific TCRs are directed at unmutated variant regions. Regions 160-218 and 743-854 dominated among vaccine-associated CD4 TCRs spanning spike. Clonal diversity was possibly underestimated; the donors were predominantly white British and more often female. Spike-specific TCRs gained breadth and depth after people received two AZD1222 doses.

Sequencing was performed with immunoSEQ multiplex PCR; in TCRdb, only in-frame clones are kept and a portion is missing. Among 130,000 or so clones listed, around 90% were seen once. The sequence was obtained from an adult in good health. The material was peripheral blood, obtained on day 0 of AZD1222 vaccination. The genes are TRBV4-2 and TRBJ1-1; D is uncertain. DNA for the CDR3: TGTGCCAGCAGCCAAGAAGACGTGGCTTTCTTT. It is translated as CASSQEDVAFF.